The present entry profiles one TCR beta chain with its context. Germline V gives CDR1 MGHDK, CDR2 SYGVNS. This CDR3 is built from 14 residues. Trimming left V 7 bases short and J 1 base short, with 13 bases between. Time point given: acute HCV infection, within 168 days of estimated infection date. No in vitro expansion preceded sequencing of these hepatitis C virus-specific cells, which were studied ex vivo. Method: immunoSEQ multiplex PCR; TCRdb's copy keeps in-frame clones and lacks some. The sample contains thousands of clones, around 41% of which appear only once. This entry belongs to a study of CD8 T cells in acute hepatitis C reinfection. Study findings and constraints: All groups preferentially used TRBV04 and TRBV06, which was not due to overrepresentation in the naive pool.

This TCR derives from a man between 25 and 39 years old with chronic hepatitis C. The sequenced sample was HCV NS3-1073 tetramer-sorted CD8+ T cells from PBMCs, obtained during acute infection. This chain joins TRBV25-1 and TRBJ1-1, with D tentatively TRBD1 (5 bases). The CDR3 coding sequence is TGTGCCAGCAATGCGGCAGGGACGAACACTGAAGCTTTCTTT. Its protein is CASNAAGTNTEAFF.